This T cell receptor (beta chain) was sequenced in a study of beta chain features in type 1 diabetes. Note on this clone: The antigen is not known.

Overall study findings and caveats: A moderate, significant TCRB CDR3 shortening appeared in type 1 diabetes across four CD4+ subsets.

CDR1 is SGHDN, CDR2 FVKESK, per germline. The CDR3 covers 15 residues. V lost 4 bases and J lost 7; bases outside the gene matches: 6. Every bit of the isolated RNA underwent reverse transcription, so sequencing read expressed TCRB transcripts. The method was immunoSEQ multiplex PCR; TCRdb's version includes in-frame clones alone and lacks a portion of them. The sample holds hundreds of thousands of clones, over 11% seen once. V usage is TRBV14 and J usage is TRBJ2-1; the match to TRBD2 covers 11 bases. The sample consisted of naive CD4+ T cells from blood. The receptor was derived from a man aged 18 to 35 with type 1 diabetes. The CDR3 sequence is CASSRRLAGRNEQFF. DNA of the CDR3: TGTGCCAGCAGCCGTAGACTAGCGGGGAGGAATGAGCAGTTCTTC.